What follows are 14 T cell receptor beta chains derived from one specimen sequenced in a study of CD4 T cells in relation to SARS-CoV-2 and coronaviruses. Unexposed donor CD4+ T cells date from 2011-2018, before the COVID-19 pandemic. The cells were cultured for around ten days before CD4+ T cells were isolated. Sequenced by immunoSEQ multiplex PCR; TCRdb stores in-frame clones only, minus some. Among about 18,000 clones, approximately 78% were seen once, and the ten largest hold around 20%. Which antigens these TCRs recognize remains unknown. Sequenced material: CD4+ T cells from PBMCs, cultured in vitro. The receptors derive from a human donor in good health.

The gene calls are TRBV12-5 and TRBJ1-6; no clear D. This CDR3 has 13 residues. V gave up 3 bases and J gave up 5 bases, with 5 bases separating them. Germline CDR1 LGHNT, CDR2 FRNRAP. CDR3 protein: CASGFKDNSPLHF. CDR3 nucleotides: TGTGCTAGTGGTTTTAAGGATAATTCACCCCTCCACTTT.

J is TRBJ1-6 and V is TRBV19; the D gene is possibly TRBD1 (6 bases). The V and J ends lost 3 bases and 5 bases respectively, with 17 bases between them. CDR3 size: 17 residues. Germline V gene data show CDR1 as LNHDA and CDR2 as SQIVND (reference sequence). This CDR3 reads CASSIRWGRRNNSPLHF. The CDR3 nucleotides read TGTGCCAGTAGTATCCGGTGGGGGCGCCGGAATAATTCACCCCTCCACTTT.

The V gene is TRBV7-9, the J gene TRBJ2-1, with D tentatively TRBD1 (6 bases). CDR1 is SEHNR, CDR2 FQNEAQ, per germline (reference sequence). The CDR3 loop spans 15 amino acids. V lost 5 bases to trimming and J lost 11 bases, with 22 bases between them. The CDR3 DNA reads as TGTGCCAGCAGCCACCGCCGGGACACGCTCCAGAAGCAGTTCTTC. This encodes CASSHRRDTLQKQFF.

This clone occurred a few times. The CDR3 sequence: CASSQGSTANYGYTF. The CDR3 DNA is TGCGCCAGCAGCCAAGGTTCAACGGCAAACTATGGCTACACCTTC. The chain uses TRBV4-1 and TRBJ1-2; unclear D gene. The CDR3 runs to 15 residues. Trimming pared 1 base from V and 2 bases from J, leaving 11 bases between. The germline V gene encodes CDR1 MGHRA and CDR2 YSYEKL.

The chain combines TRBV25-1 with TRBJ2-1; the D gene is possibly TRBD2 (6 bases). V was trimmed by 4 bases and J by 5 bases, leaving 15 bases between them. The CDR3 length is 15 residues. CDR1 is MGHDK and CDR2 is SYGVNS in the germline V gene. The CDR3 nucleotides read TGTGCCAGCAGTGCCCGACGGGGGTGGGACAATGAGCAGTTCTTC. Its protein is CASSARRGWDNEQFF.

The chain carries TRBV9 and TRBJ1-5; 10 positions agree with TRBD1. CDR1 and CDR2 from the germline V gene are SGDLS and YYNGEE. After removal of 4 bases from V and 5 bases from J, the junction contained 3 bases not matched to a gene. This CDR3 contains 14 residues. The DNA of the CDR3 is TGTGCCAGCAGCCTCGGGACAGGGGATCAGCCCCAGCATTTT. Its translation is CASSLGTGDQPQHF. Full variable domain (rest looked up from reference TRBV9 and TRBJ1-5): DSGVTQTPKHLITATGQRVTLRCSPRSGDLSVYWYQQSLDQGLQFLIQYYNGEERAKGNILERFSAQQFPDLHSELNLSSLELGDSALYFCASSLGTGDQPQHFGDGTRLSIL.

This chain links TRBV24-1 with TRBJ2-1, with 7 bases lining up with TRBD1. CDR1 KGHDR and CDR2 SFDVKD come from the germline V gene. V dropped 3 bases and J dropped 12; count of bases not matched to a gene: 10. This CDR3 is 14 amino acids long. As DNA, the CDR3 is TGTGCCACCAGTGATCCCCGGGACAGAAGTTTGCAGTTCTTC. It encodes CATSDPRDRSLQFF.

Written as DNA, the CDR3 is TGTGCCAGCAGCCAAGATGTGGCTTCGGGGGCCAAAAGCACAGATACGCAGTATTTT. Encoded protein: CASSQDVASGAKSTDTQYF. The chain has TRBV3-1 (or the pseudogene TRBV3-2) and TRBJ2-3; TRBD1 or TRBD2 may be the D gene (6 bases each). Germline loops: CDR1 LGHDT, CDR2 YNNKEL (reference sequence). CDR3 length: 19 amino acids. With 0 bases removed from V and 0 bases from J, the gap between germline ends came to 19 bases.

The chain carries TRBV6-6 and TRBJ2-3, with 10 bases matching TRBD2. V trimming: 6 bases; J trimming: 5 bases; junction bases outside the gene matches: 8. From germline, CDR1 is MNHNY and CDR2 SVGAGI (reference sequence). The CDR3 is 15 amino acids. For the CDR3, the DNA is TGTGCCAGCAGCCCAGCGGGAGGGCCGGGAGATACGCAGTATTTT. As protein: CASSPAGGPGDTQYF.

This clone was seen more than once but under ten times. The genes are TRBV19 and TRBJ2-7; D unclear. Per the germline V gene, CDR1 is LNHDA and CDR2 is SQIVND (reference sequence). V lost 5 bases and J 5 bases, leaving 13 bases between the germline ends. The CDR3 loop spans 13 amino acids. The CDR3 coding sequence is TGTGCCAGTAGTGACCAGCGTTCCAACGAGCAGTACTTC. Amino acid sequence: CASSDQRSNEQYF.

V usage is TRBV6-5 and J usage is TRBJ1-4; TRBD1 matches 8 bases. Germline lookup yields CDR1 MNHEY and CDR2 SVGAGI. The CDR3 sequence is 16 residues long. The V gene end was trimmed by 1 base and the J gene end by 5 bases; junction bases not matched to a gene: 6. The DNA for the CDR3 is TGTGCCAGCAGTTACTTTGGGACAGGCTCGAATGAAAAACTGTTTTTT. Protein: CASSYFGTGSNEKLFF.

The chain uses TRBV27 and TRBJ2-1; tentative D call: TRBD2 (6 bases). Germline CDR1 MNHEY, CDR2 SMNVEV (reference sequence). V was trimmed by 0 bases and J by 9 bases, leaving 9 bases between them. CDR3 size: 13 residues. This chain's CDR3 is CASSLSIAAEQFF. In DNA form, the CDR3 reads TGTGCCAGCAGTTTATCGATAGCGGCTGAGCAGTTCTTC.

This CDR3 is CASSDRAGGLYEQYF. The CDR3 DNA sequence: TGTGCCAGCAGTGATCGTGCGGGAGGGCTCTACGAGCAGTACTTC. This rearrangement joins TRBV2 to TRBJ2-7; 9 bases are shared with TRBD2. This CDR3 has 15 amino acids. V lost 3 bases and J lost 3; bases outside the gene matches: 6. From germline, CDR1 is SNHLY and CDR2 FYNNEI. Variable domain in full (rest from reference TRBV2 and TRBJ2-7): EPEVTQTPSHQVTQMGQEVILRCVPISNHLYFYWYRQILGQKVEFLVSFYNNEISEKSEIFDDQFSVERPDGSNFTLKIRSTKLEDSAMYFCASSDRAGGLYEQYFGPGTRLTVT.

The V call is TRBV28, the J call TRBJ2-3; D is undetermined. V was pared by 5 bases and J by 4 bases, with 19 bases between. Per germline, CDR1 MDHEN and CDR2 SYDVKM. The CDR3 length is 16 residues. CDR3: CASSTNKWLVADTQYF. CDR3 bases: TGTGCCAGCAGTACCAACAAGTGGCTTGTGGCAGATACGCAGTATTTT.